The rows below give T cell receptor beta chains drawn from one sample of a study of blood T cells in healthy people across ages. Using its own MiXCR run on the 5' RACE reads, TCRdb lists one record per CDR3 protein. This table holds around 1,100,000 distinct CDR3 sequences, less than 45% found once. The specimen was blood. All receptors derive from a man between 18 and 35 years old in good health. Both conserved end residues are part of each CDR3. The D gene is left open where the match is weak. Size is stated for part of the rows, as once, few or many counts, or as a class when the clone is expanded.

d_call clone_size j_call v_call cdr3_nt cdr3_aa
TRBD2 - TRBJ2-5 TRBV6-2/TRBV6-3 TGTGCCAGCAGTTACCAACCGGGACTAGTGGGGATTTCCTACAATGAGCAGTACTTC CASSYQPGLVGISYNEQYF
- - TRBJ1-2 TRBV20-1 TGCAGTGCTAGCGCCCCGCAGGGTATCGGCTACACCTTC CSASAPQGIGYTF
TRBD2 - TRBJ2-1 TRBV29-1 TGCAGCGCCGCCCAGGATGGTAGCGGGGCGATTGAGCAGTTCTTC CSAAQDGSGAIEQFF
- few TRBJ1-4 TRBV7-9 TGTGCCAGCGACCGGGGCCCAGGGGATGAAAAACTGTTTTTT CASDRGPGDEKLFF
- - TRBJ2-7 TRBV12-3/TRBV12-4 TGTGCCAGCAGTTTAGCGGTGATCTCCTACAATGAGCAGTACTTC CASSLAVISYNEQYF
TRBD1 many TRBJ1-2 TRBV27 TGTGCCAGCAGTGCCACAGGGGACTATGGCTACACCTTC CASSATGDYGYTF
- - TRBJ1-1 TRBV4-3 TGCGCCAGCAGCCATGACGTTGGACGGGCAACTGAAGCTTTCTTT CASSHDVGRATEAFF
- few TRBJ2-7 TRBV6-6 TGTGCCAGCAGTTACTCACAGACAGGCGCCGAGCAGTACTTC CASSYSQTGAEQYF
- - TRBJ2-1 TRBV5-1 TGCGCCAGCAGCTTGGGGGACTTTTCTGAGCAGTTCTTC CASSLGDFSEQFF
- once TRBJ1-4 TRBV12-3/TRBV12-4 TGTGCCAGCAGCCGACGCCTACAGGGAAATAGGGAAAAACTGTTTTTT CASSRRLQGNREKLFF
- few TRBJ1-1 TRBV7-9 TGTGCCAGCAGCATACCAGGGATGAACACTGAAGCTTTCTTT CASSIPGMNTEAFF
- few TRBJ2-3 TRBV10-3 TGTGCCATCAGTGAGCAGGGGAGCACAGATACGCAGTATTTT CAISEQGSTDTQYF
TRBD1 - TRBJ1-2 TRBV28 TGTGCCAGCAGCAAGTCCGGACAGGTTCCTGCCTATGGCTACACCTTC CASSKSGQVPAYGYTF
- once TRBJ2-1 TRBV12-3/TRBV12-4 TGTGCCAGCAGTTTAGGCGGACGCGGTGCATACAATGAGCAGTTCTTC CASSLGGRGAYNEQFF
- many TRBJ2-6 TRBV5-4 TGTGCCAGCAGCCAATCCTCTGGGGCCAACGTCCTGACTTTC CASSQSSGANVLTF
- few TRBJ2-3 TRBV4-2 TGTGCCAGCAGCCAAGATCAGGTGAAGGAAAGCACAGATACGCAGTATTTT CASSQDQVKESTDTQYF